This note documents a single TCR beta chain sequence. The sample belongs to a study of blood T cell repertoires in COVID-19. Study-level background: Some COVID-19 samples were acute and others convalescent; all came from the United States, Italy and Spain.

In Cohort 3, a recovered donor had either two negative PCRs, clearance, or symptom resolution. Only in-frame clones appear in the TCRdb table, and some are missing; sequencing was by immunoSEQ multiplex PCR. This sample has fewer than 200,000 clones, with roughly 83% found just once. V lost 3 bases to trimming and J lost 4 bases, with 9 bases between them. The CDR3 contains 13 residues. In germline, CDR1 is SGHDN, CDR2 FVKESK. The sample comprised PBMCs or T cells enriched from blood (not recorded which). The chain has TRBV14 and TRBJ1-1; the D is unclear. The origin of this receptor is a woman in her fifties or sixties who had recovered from COVID-19. The CDR3 is CASSQGRSTEAFF. CDR3 sequence (DNA): TGTGCCAGCAGCCAGGGGAGGAGCACTGAAGCTTTCTTT.